One and the same sample provided the 2 T cell receptor beta chains below, sequenced in a study of post-analysis software for immune sequencing data. Overall study results and limits: In patients, TRBV5-6, TRBV5-1 and TRBV20-1 belonged to roughly five TRBV segments found more frequently than in controls.

The antigens these receptors bind are not known. Built from TCR beta cDNA, the libraries had unique molecular identifiers in them. TCRdb fed the PCR reads into MiXCR, producing one record per CDR3 protein. The sample has hundreds of thousands of distinct CDR3 sequences; approximately 50% are singletons. The material sequenced was blood. These TCRs come from a girl between 10 and 17 years old with multiple sclerosis.

In nucleotides, the CDR3 is TGTGCCAGCAGTCCGACATCTGCTAAGTACGAGCAGTACTTC. Protein: CASSPTSAKYEQYF. The chain combines TRBV12-3 or TRBV12-4 with TRBJ2-5, with no clear D. The last part of the DNA fits TRBJ2-7 better; the J call may be wrong. CDR3 length equals 14 residues.

The chain employs TRBV14 and TRBJ2-1, with no clear D. The V and J ends lost 0 bases and 4 bases respectively, with 25 bases between them. CDR1 and CDR2 (germline): SGHDN, FVKESK. This CDR3 has 20 residues. The CDR3 bases are TGTGCCAGCAGCCAAGATCCCCTCTCTTCAGCATATTATAATTACAATGAGCAGTTCTTC. Its protein is CASSQDPLSSAYYNYNEQFF.